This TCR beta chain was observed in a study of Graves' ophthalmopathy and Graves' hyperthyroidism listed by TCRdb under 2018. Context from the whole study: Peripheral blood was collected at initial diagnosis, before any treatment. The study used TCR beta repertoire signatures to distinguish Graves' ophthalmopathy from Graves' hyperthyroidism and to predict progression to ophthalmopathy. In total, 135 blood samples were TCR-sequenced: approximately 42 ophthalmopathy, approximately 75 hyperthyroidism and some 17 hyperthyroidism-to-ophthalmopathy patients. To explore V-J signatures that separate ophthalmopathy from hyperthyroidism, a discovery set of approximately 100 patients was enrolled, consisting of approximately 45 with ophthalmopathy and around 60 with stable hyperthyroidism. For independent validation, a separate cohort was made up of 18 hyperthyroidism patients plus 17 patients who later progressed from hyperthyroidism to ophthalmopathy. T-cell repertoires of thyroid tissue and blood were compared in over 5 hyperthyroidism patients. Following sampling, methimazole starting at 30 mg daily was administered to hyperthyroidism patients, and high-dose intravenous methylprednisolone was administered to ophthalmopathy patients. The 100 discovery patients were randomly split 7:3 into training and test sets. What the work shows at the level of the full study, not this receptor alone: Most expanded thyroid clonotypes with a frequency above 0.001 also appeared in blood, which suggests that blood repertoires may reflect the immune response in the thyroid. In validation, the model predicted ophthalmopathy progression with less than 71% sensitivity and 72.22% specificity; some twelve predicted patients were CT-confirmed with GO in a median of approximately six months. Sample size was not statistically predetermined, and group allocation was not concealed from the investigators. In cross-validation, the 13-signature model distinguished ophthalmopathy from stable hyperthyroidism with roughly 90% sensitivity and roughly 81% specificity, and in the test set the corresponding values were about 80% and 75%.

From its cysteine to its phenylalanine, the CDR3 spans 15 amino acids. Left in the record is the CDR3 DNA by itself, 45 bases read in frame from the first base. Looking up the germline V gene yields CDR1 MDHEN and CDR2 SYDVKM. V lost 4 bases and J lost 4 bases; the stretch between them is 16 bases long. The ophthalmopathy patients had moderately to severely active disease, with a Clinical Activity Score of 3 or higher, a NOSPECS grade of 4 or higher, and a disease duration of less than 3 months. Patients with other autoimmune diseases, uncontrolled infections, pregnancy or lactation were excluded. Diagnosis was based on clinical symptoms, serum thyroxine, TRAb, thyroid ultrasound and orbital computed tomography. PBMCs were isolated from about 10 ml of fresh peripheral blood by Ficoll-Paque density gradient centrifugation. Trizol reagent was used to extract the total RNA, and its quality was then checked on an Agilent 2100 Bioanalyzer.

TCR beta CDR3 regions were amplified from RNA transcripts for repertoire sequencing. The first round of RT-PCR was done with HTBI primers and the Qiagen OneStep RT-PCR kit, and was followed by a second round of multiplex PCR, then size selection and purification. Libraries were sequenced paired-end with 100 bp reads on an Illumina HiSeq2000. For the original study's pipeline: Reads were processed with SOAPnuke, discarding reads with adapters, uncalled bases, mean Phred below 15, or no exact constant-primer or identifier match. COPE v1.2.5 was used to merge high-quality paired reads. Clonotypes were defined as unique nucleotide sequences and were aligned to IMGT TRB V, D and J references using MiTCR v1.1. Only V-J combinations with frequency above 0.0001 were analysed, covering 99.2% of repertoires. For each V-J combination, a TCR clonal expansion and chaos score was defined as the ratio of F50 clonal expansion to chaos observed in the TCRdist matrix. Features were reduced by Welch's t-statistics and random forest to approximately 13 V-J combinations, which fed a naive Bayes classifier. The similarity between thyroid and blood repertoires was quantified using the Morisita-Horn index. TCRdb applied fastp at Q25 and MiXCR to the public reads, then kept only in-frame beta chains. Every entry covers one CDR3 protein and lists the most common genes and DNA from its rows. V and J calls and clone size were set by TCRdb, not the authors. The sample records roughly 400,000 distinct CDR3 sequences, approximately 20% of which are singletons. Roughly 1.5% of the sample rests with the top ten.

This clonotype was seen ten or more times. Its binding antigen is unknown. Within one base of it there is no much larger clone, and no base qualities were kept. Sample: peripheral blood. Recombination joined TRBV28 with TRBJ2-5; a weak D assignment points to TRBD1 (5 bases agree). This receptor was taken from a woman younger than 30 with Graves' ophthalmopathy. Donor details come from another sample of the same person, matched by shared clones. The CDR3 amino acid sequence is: CASSSRARYGETQYF. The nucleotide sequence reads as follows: TGTGCCAGCAGTTCCAGGGCCCGGTACGGAGAGACCCAGTACTTC.